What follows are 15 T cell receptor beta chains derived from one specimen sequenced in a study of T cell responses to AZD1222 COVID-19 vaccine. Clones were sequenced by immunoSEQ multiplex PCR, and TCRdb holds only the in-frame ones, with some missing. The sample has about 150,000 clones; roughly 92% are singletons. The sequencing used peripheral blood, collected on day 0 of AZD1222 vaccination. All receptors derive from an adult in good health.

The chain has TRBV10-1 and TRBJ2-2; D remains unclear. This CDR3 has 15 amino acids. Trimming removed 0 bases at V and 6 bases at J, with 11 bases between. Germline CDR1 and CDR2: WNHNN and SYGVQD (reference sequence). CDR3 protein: CASSESFAGAGELFF. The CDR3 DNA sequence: TGCGCCAGCAGTGAGTCTTTCGCTGGGGCCGGGGAGCTGTTTTTT.

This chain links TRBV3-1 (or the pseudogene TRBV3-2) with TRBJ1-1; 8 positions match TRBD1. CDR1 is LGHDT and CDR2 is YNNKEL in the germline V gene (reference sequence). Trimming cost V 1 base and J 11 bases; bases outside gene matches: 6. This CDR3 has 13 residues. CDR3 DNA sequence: TGTGCCAGCAGCCAAGGGACAGGGATTGGGGCTTTCTTT. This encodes CASSQGTGIGAFF.

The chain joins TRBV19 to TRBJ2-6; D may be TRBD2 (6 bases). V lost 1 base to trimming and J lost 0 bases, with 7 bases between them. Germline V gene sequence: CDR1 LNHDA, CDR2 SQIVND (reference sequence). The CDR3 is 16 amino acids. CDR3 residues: CASSIGRGSGANVLTF. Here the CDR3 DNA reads TGTGCCAGTAGTATAGGGAGGGGCTCTGGGGCCAACGTCCTGACTTTC.

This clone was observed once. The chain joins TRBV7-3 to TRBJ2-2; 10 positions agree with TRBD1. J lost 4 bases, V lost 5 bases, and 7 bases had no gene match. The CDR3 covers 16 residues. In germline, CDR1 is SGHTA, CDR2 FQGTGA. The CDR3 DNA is TGTGCCAGCAGCACGACAGGGGGCGCGGGCACCGGGGAGCTGTTTTTT. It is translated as CASSTTGGAGTGELFF.

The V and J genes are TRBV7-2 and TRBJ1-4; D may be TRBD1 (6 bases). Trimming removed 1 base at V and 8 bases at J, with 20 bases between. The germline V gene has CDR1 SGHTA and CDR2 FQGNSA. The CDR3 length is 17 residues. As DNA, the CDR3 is TGTGCCAGCAGCTTAGGGGGGGGCCGAACCACGCGAGAAAAACTGTTTTTT. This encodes CASSLGGGRTTREKLFF.

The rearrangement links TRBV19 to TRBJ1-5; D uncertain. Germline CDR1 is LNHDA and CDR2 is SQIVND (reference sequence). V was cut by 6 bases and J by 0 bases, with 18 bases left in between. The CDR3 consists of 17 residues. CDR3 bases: TGTGCCAGTAGCCCTAACCGGGCGGGCTATAGCAATCAGCCCCAGCATTTT. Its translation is CASSPNRAGYSNQPQHF. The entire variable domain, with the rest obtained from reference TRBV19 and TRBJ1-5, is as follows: DGGITQSPKYLFRKEGQNVTLSCEQNLNHDAMYWYRQDPGQGLRLIYYSQIVNDFQKGDIAEGYSVSREKKESFPLTVTSAQKNPTAFYLCASSPNRAGYSNQPQHFGDGTRLSIL.

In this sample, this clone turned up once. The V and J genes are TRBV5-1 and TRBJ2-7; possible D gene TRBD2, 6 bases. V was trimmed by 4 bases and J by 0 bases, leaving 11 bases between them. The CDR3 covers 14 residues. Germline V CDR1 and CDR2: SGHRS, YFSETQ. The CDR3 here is CASSRLGGSYEQYF. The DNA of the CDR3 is TGCGCCAGCAGCCGCCTCGGGGGCTCCTACGAGCAGTACTTC.

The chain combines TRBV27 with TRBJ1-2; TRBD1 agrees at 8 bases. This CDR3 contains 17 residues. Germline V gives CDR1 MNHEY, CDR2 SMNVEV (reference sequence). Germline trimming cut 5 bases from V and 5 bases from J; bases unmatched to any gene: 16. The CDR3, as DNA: TGTGCCAGCAGTCCGGAGAGGACAGGGAGTACCTTATATGGCTACACCTTC. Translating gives CASSPERTGSTLYGYTF.

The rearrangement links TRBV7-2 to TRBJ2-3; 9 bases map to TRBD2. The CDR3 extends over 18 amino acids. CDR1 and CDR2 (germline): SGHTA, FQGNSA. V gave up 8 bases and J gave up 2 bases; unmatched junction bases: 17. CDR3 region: CASSGVGAGGKSTDTQYF. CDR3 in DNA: TGTGCCAGCTCTGGGGTGGGAGCGGGGGGCAAGTCCACAGATACGCAGTATTTT.

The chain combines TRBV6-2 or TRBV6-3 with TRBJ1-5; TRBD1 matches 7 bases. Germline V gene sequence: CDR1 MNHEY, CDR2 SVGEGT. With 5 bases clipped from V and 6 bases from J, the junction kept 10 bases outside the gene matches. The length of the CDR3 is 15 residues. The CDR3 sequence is CASSRSRGGTQPQHF. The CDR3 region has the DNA TGTGCCAGCAGTCGATCCAGGGGGGGAACTCAGCCCCAGCATTTT.

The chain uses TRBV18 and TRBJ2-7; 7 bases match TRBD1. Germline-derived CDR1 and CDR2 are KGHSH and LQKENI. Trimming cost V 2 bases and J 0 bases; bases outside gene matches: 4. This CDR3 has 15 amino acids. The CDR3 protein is CASSPSTGSSYEQYF. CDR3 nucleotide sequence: TGTGCCAGCTCACCATCGACAGGGAGCTCCTACGAGCAGTACTTC.

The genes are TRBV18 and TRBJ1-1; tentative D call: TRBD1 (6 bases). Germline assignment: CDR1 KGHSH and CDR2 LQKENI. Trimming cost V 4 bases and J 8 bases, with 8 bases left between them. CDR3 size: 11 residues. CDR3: CASSRTEEAFF. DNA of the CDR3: TGTGCCAGCTCACGGACAGAAGAAGCTTTCTTT.

CDR3: CASSLTFAGGLDDTQYF. The DNA for the CDR3 is TGTGCCAGCAGCTTAACGTTCGCGGGAGGGCTGGATGATACGCAGTATTTT. The V call is TRBV7-3, the J call TRBJ2-3; 9 bases are a match to TRBD2. Germline V gene data show CDR1 as SGHTA and CDR2 as FQGTGA. J was trimmed by 6 bases and V by 0 bases; bases with no gene match: 10. This CDR3 spans 17 amino acids. The full variable domain, its missing parts supplied by reference TRBV7-3 and TRBJ2-3, is GAGVSQTPSNKVTEKGKYVELRCDPISGHTALYWYRQSLGQGPEFLIYFQGTGAADDSGLPNDRFFAVRPEGSVSTLKIQRTERGDSAVYLCASSLTFAGGLDDTQYFGPGTRLTVL.

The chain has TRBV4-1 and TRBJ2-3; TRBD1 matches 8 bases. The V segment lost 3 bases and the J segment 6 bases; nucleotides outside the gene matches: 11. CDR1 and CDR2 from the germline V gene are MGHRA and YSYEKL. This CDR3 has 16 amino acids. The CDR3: CASSQARQGQWDTQYF. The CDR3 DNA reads TGCGCCAGCAGCCAGGCTAGACAGGGGCAGTGGGATACGCAGTATTTT.

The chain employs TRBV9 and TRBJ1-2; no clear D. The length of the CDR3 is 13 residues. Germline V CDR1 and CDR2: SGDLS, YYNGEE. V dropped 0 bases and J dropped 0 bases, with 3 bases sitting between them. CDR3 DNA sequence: TGTGCCAGCAGCGTAGTTTCTAACTATGGCTACACCTTC. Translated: CASSVVSNYGYTF.